Each of the 7 T cell receptor beta chains below was sequenced from the same sample in a study of blood T cell repertoires in COVID-19. Clones were read by immunoSEQ multiplex PCR, and TCRdb kept only the in-frame ones, dropping some. This repertoire shows some 250,000 clones, around three quarters found once; its top ten account for over 3%. The sample was peripheral blood. The receptor set was obtained from a woman of 80 years or more with acute or convalescent COVID-19.

This clone was counted between two and nine times. V is TRBV2 and J is TRBJ2-3; D remains ambiguous. The germline V gene has CDR1 SNHLY and CDR2 FYNNEI. Trimming took 5 bases from V and 2 from J, leaving 8 bases between them. CDR3 length: 13 amino acids. The CDR3 sequence is CASSTHTTDTQYF. The CDR3 DNA sequence: TGTGCCAGCAGTACCCACACCACAGATACGCAGTATTTT.

This chain links TRBV6-1 with TRBJ2-7, with 7 nucleotides matching TRBD1. The germline V gene encodes CDR1 MNHNS and CDR2 SASEGT. The CDR3 length is 14 residues. Germline trimming cut 3 bases from V and 4 bases from J; bases unmatched to any gene: 6. The CDR3 sequence is CASSDQGGPYEQYF. The DNA for the CDR3 is TGTGCCAGCAGTGATCAAGGGGGCCCATACGAGCAGTACTTC.

The chain recombines TRBV25-1 with TRBJ1-2, with D uncertain. The CDR3 runs 11 residues. Trimming removed 4 bases at V and 4 bases at J, with 4 bases between. Looked up from germline, CDR1 is MGHDK and CDR2 is SYGVNS. The CDR3: CASSASYGYTF. As DNA, the CDR3 is TGTGCCAGCAGTGCCTCCTATGGCTACACCTTC.

This clone showed up just once. CDR3 sequence: CASSQFFQQGADTQYF. In nucleotides, the CDR3 is TGCGCCAGCAGCCAATTTTTTCAACAGGGCGCAGATACGCAGTATTTT. The genes are TRBV4-3 and TRBJ2-3; perhaps TRBD1 as D (6 bases). The length of the CDR3 is 16 residues. Germline V gives CDR1 LGHNA, CDR2 YSLEER. Trimming removed 2 bases from V and 4 bases from J, with 16 bases in between.

The CDR3 sequence: CASSRLTGGPNYGYTF. The CDR3 nucleotides are TGTGCCAGCAGCCGCTTGACAGGGGGACCCAACTATGGCTACACCTTC. The J gene is TRBJ1-2, the V gene TRBV7-3, with 9 bases identical to TRBD1. The CDR3 totals 16 residues. Trimming at V came to 5 bases and at J to 2 bases, leaving 9 bases not matched to a gene. Germline CDR1 reads SGHTA; CDR2 reads FQGTGA.

This chain uses TRBV2 with TRBJ2-3, with 8 positions matching TRBD2. The CDR3 loop spans 15 amino acids. Germline V CDR1 and CDR2: SNHLY, FYNNEI. With V trimmed by 8 bases and J by 0 bases, 7 bases remained unmatched. CDR3 sequence (DNA): TGTGCCAGCGGTTCGGGAGGGGGAAGCACAGATACGCAGTATTTT. Translating gives CASGSGGGSTDTQYF.

The CDR3 here is CASSRTSGTNNEQFF. The CDR3 region has the DNA TGTGCCAGCAGTCGGACTAGCGGCACCAACAATGAGCAGTTCTTC. The chain uses TRBV5-4 and TRBJ2-1; 10 nucleotides align to TRBD2. Germline-derived CDR1 and CDR2 are SGHNT and YYREEE (reference sequence). With V trimmed by 5 bases and J by 5 bases, 7 bases remained unmatched. The CDR3 is 15 residues long.